Below are 20 T cell receptor beta chains sequenced from a single sample in a study of response to subunit inactivated influenza vaccine. TCRdb independently ran MiXCR on the RT-PCR reads; one entry per CDR3 protein. This table has 500,000 to 650,000 distinct CDR3 sequences, about 8% appearing once. Material: PBMCs from blood, obtained roughly 24 months after vaccination. The receptor source for this set is a man aged 50-75 years who received an inactivated influenza vaccine.

This clonotype appeared many times. The chain recombines TRBV5-1 with TRBJ2-7, with 9 bases identical to TRBD1. Trimming at V came to 4 bases and at J to 2 bases, leaving 7 bases not matched to a gene. CDR3 length: 15 amino acids. Germline V gene data show CDR1 as SGHRS and CDR2 as YFSETQ. The CDR3 spells CASSRQTGGTYEQYF. CDR3 sequence (DNA): TGCGCCAGCAGCCGCCAGACAGGGGGTACCTACGAGCAGTACTTC.

This clonotype was recorded many times. V gene TRBV15 combines with J gene TRBJ2-1; tentatively, D is TRBD1 (5 bases). Trimming took 0 bases from V and 3 from J, leaving 30 bases between them. Germline loops: CDR1 LNHNV, CDR2 YYDKDF (reference sequence). CDR3 length equals 22 residues. This CDR3 reads CATSRDKMAGQFWVFDYNEQFF. For the CDR3, the DNA is TGTGCCACCAGCAGAGATAAGATGGCAGGGCAGTTTTGGGTTTTCGACTACAATGAGCAGTTCTTC.

This clonotype has at least ten counts. The V and J genes are TRBV20-1 and TRBJ2-7, with D possibly being TRBD1 (6 bases). The germline CDR1 and CDR2 sequences are DFQATT and SNEGSKA (reference sequence). The V and J ends lost 0 bases and 4 bases respectively, with 13 bases between them. The CDR3 has 14 amino acids. The CDR3: CSARDSRGSYEQYF. The CDR3, as DNA: TGCAGTGCTAGAGATTCCAGGGGCTCGTACGAGCAGTACTTC.

This clonotype was detected only a few times. The rearrangement uses TRBV7-9 and TRBJ2-2; D possibly corresponds to TRBD2 (6 bases). Germline CDR1 SEHNR, CDR2 FQNEAQ (reference sequence). CDR3 length: 17 residues. V was trimmed by 7 bases and J by 3 bases, leaving 21 bases between them. The DNA of the CDR3 is TGTGCCAGCACCTCTAGCGTCTGGGCCCCGGACACCGGGGAGCTGTTTTTT. As protein: CASTSSVWAPDTGELFF.

This clonotype was recorded only once. Since the CDR3 does not end with the conserved phenylalanine or tryptophan, this likely comes from a read error. This rearrangement joins TRBV6-1 to TRBJ2-4; D unresolved. The ends were cut back, 6 bases at V and 0 bases at J, with 12 bases in the middle. The CDR3 is 15 amino acids. Germline lookup yields CDR1 MNHNS and CDR2 SASEGT. CDR3 DNA sequence: TGTGCCAGCAGCAGGACCTTACTAGCCAAAAACATTCAGTACCTC. Residues: CASSRTLLAKNIQYL.

This clonotype was counted ten times or more. The V call is TRBV7-8, the J call TRBJ1-3, with D hard to call. This CDR3 spans 15 amino acids. The germline V and J ends were trimmed by 0 bases and 0 bases, with 6 bases remaining between them. Germline CDR1 is SGHVS and CDR2 is FQNEAQ. CDR3 in DNA: TGTGCCAGCAGCTTAGCAGTGGACTCTGGAAACACCATATATTTT. Amino acid sequence: CASSLAVDSGNTIYF.

This clonotype has more than one count but fewer than ten. V and J are TRBV20-1 and TRBJ2-3; D is unclear. The germline gives CDR1 DFQATT, CDR2 SNEGSKA (reference sequence). V was trimmed by 6 bases and J by 1 base, leaving 11 bases between them. This CDR3 contains 13 residues. CDR3 coding DNA: TGCAGTGCCGATACTGGAGGCACAGATACGCAGTATTTT. This gives the protein CSADTGGTDTQYF.

This clonotype has at least ten counts. This rearrangement joins TRBV6-6 to TRBJ2-7; 8 positions match TRBD1. Per germline, CDR1 MNHNY and CDR2 SVGAGI (reference sequence). With V trimmed by 5 bases and J by 8 bases, 2 bases remained unmatched. The CDR3 loop spans 11 amino acids. The chain's CDR3 is CASSDRGKQYF. In nucleotides, the CDR3 is TGTGCCAGCAGTGACAGGGGAAAGCAGTACTTC.

In its sample, this clonotype was seen a few times. This chain uses TRBV5-1 with TRBJ2-7; perhaps TRBD1 as D (6 bases). Germline CDR1 is SGHRS and CDR2 is YFSETQ. Trimming cost V 0 bases and J 0 bases, with 10 bases left between them. This CDR3 spans 15 amino acids. The CDR3 spells CASSLVTGSSYEQYF. The DNA for the CDR3 is TGCGCCAGCAGCTTGGTCACAGGGAGCTCCTACGAGCAGTACTTC.

In this sample, this clonotype turned up many times. The rearrangement links TRBV5-1 to TRBJ1-5, with 8 bases fitting TRBD1. The CDR3 has 14 amino acids. After removal of 4 bases from V and 6 bases from J, the junction contained 6 bases not matched to a gene. The germline V gene encodes CDR1 SGHRS and CDR2 YFSETQ. The CDR3 loop is CASSLGQGGQPQHF. In DNA, the CDR3 is TGCGCCAGCAGCCTCGGACAGGGCGGTCAGCCCCAGCATTTT. The full variable domain, in which reference TRBV5-1 and TRBJ1-5 provide the parts outside the CDR3, is KAGVTQTPRYLIKTRGQQVTLSCSPISGHRSVSWYQQTPGQGLQFLFEYFSETQRNKGNFPGRFSGRQFSNSRSEMNVSTLELGDSALYLCASSLGQGGQPQHFGDGTRLSIL.

This clonotype showed up many times. The chain combines TRBV12-3 or TRBV12-4 with TRBJ2-1; tentatively, D is TRBD2 (6 bases). Trimming cost V 2 bases and J 6 bases, with 8 bases left between them. The CDR3 runs to 13 residues. The CDR3 DNA follows: TGTGCCAGCAGTTTAATCGGGGGCAATGAGCAGTTCTTC. It encodes CASSLIGGNEQFF.

This clonotype was seen at least ten times. The CDR3 is CATSSGGRYQPQHF. CDR3 coding DNA: TGTGCCACCTCGTCAGGGGGACGGTATCAGCCCCAGCATTTT. V gene TRBV15 combines with J gene TRBJ1-5; 7 nucleotides align to TRBD1. Losses at the gene ends were 8 bases for V and 5 bases for J; bases not matched to a gene: 9. CDR3 length equals 14 residues. Per the germline V gene, CDR1 is LNHNV and CDR2 is YYDKDF (reference sequence). The complete variable domain, with remaining parts taken from reference TRBV15 and TRBJ1-5, reads DAMVIQNPRYQVTQFGKPVTLSCSQTLNHNVMYWYQQKSSQAPKLLFHYYDKDFNNEADTPDNFQSRRPNTSFCFLDIRSPGLGDTAMYLCATSSGGRYQPQHFGDGTRLSIL.

DNA of the CDR3: TGTGCCAGCAGTTTAACTACTGCCGGGACCTTGAACACCGGGGAGCTGTTTTTT. Its translation: CASSLTTAGTLNTGELFF. The chain carries TRBV27 and TRBJ2-2; TRBD1 or TRBD2 may be the D gene (5 bases each). The V gene's germline CDR1 is MNHEY and CDR2 SMNVEV (reference sequence). CDR3 size: 18 residues. V lost 2 bases and J 1 base, leaving 17 bases between the germline ends.

V usage is TRBV5-6 and J usage is TRBJ1-4; D is unclear. Between the trimmed V and J ends, which lost 4 bases and 2 bases, there was a span of 9 bases. Germline CDR1 reads SGHDT; CDR2 reads YYEEEE. The CDR3 has 14 residues. The CDR3 DNA is TGTGCCAGCAGCACAGACGTCACTAATGAAAAACTGTTTTTT. Translating it yields CASSTDVTNEKLFF.

This clonotype was observed at least ten times. This chain uses TRBV5-1 with TRBJ2-3; D uncertain. CDR1 is SGHRS, CDR2 YFSETQ, per germline. The CDR3 runs 12 residues. The V and J ends lost 5 bases and 0 bases respectively, with 4 bases between them. The CDR3 is CASRPSTDTQYF. CDR3 DNA sequence: TGCGCCAGCAGGCCCAGCACAGATACGCAGTATTTT.

This sequence joins TRBV7-9 and TRBJ2-4, with 8 bases aligning to TRBD1. V gave up 5 bases and J gave up 6 bases; unmatched junction bases: 9. The CDR3 loop spans 15 amino acids. Germline-derived CDR1 and CDR2 are SEHNR and FQNEAQ (reference sequence). The CDR3 DNA is TGTGCCAGCAGCCAACAGGGGACAGGCAGAAACATTCAGTACTTC. Translation: CASSQQGTGRNIQYF.

The sample holds a few counts of this clonotype. This sequence joins TRBV12-3 or TRBV12-4 and TRBJ2-7; 14 nucleotides align to TRBD2. V trimming: 5 bases; J trimming: 6 bases; junction bases outside the gene matches: 6. This CDR3 has 15 residues. CDR3 in DNA: TGTGCCAGCAGTAGGGGACTAGCGGGGGTTGGCGAGCAGTACTTC. Protein product: CASSRGLAGVGEQYF.

This clonotype was counted between two and nine times. The CDR3 region is CASRITRAKETQYF. The CDR3 DNA follows: TGTGCCAGCAGGATTACGAGGGCGAAGGAGACCCAGTACTTC. The chain carries TRBV6-2 or TRBV6-3 and TRBJ2-5; D might be TRBD2 (5 bases). CDR3 length: 14 residues. The germline V gene encodes CDR1 MNHEY and CDR2 SVGEGT. The germline V and J ends were trimmed by 6 bases and 5 bases, with 16 bases remaining between them.

This clonotype was observed a handful of times. J is TRBJ2-3 and V is TRBV10-3; D tentatively fits TRBD1 or TRBD2 (5 bases each). V lost 1 base, J lost 3 bases, and 11 bases lay in between. CDR1 and CDR2 (germline): ENHRY, SYGVKD. The CDR3 totals 15 residues. The CDR3 loop is CAISELGVKTDTQYF. CDR3 bases: TGTGCCATCAGTGAGTTGGGGGTAAAGACAGATACGCAGTATTTT.

This clonotype was observed many times. The chain combines TRBV7-9 with TRBJ1-4; D not resolved. V was shortened by 7 bases and J by 8 bases, with 17 bases between the two germline ends. CDR1 is SEHNR, CDR2 FQNEAQ, per germline (reference sequence). The CDR3 is 14 amino acids. Here the CDR3 DNA reads TGTGCCAGCAACCTGCCCGGGTTAGGCGAAAAACTGTTTTTT. It translates to CASNLPGLGEKLFF. Using reference TRBV7-9 and TRBJ1-4 for the parts outside the CDR3, the full variable domain is DTGVSQNPRHKITKRGQNVTFRCDPISEHNRLYWYRQTLGQGPEFLTYFQNEAQLEKSRLLSDRFSAERPKGSFSTLEIQRTEQGDSAMYLCASNLPGLGEKLFFGSGTQLSVL.